This T cell receptor beta chain was profiled in a study of T-cell memory formation after mild COVID-19. In its sample, this clonotype was seen a few times. Its antigen is still unknown. V trimming: 6 bases; J trimming: 6 bases; junction bases outside the gene matches: 5. The germline CDR1 and CDR2 sequences are MNHNY and SVGAGI (reference sequence). The CDR3 consists of 13 residues. Using its own MiXCR run on the 5' RACE reads, TCRdb lists one record per CDR3 protein. This sample carries 390,000 or so distinct CDR3 sequences, about 15% of them seen once, and the ten largest clones take about 22%. The study, taken as a whole, reports: Among clones contracting day 15 to 85, CD4/CD8 was balanced, whereas later expanders leaned CD4+. Pre-infection memory showed some responding clones, and this suggested that cross-reactive memory joined.

What was sequenced was PBMCs or a T cell subset sorted from them (not recorded which). The source is a man between 18 and 35 years old who had mild COVID-19 (a few samples of this study predate the infection). Cell type and time point are not known. This sequence joins TRBV6-6 and TRBJ1-5; 7 bases line up with TRBD1. DNA of the CDR3: TGTGCCAGCAGCGCCCAGGGGGGTCAGCCCCAGCATTTT. This codes for CASSAQGGQPQHF.